This T cell receptor beta chain was sequenced for a study of T-cell memory formation after mild COVID-19. Whole-study results and caveats: Largely, contracting CD4+ clones fell within CM and EM, and contracting CD8+ clones within EMRA.

TCRdb recomputed calls from the 5' RACE reads with MiXCR, one row per CDR3 protein. Of a few hundred thousand distinct CDR3 sequences in the sample, around 16% are singletons; the top ten hold approximately 25%. For this clonotype: What it recognizes is unknown.

The CDR3 runs to 14 residues. Germline loops: CDR1 SEHNR, CDR2 FQNEAQ (reference sequence). Deletions cut 4 bases from V and 2 bases from J, with 8 bases between. The sequence derives from a man aged 18 to 29 who had mild COVID-19 (a few samples of this study predate the infection). Cell type and time point are not known. The source material was PBMCs or a T cell subset sorted from them (not recorded which). This rearrangement joins TRBV7-9 to TRBJ1-4; D ambiguous. In nucleotides, the CDR3 is TGTGCCAGCAGCTCCTACTTTACTAATGAAAAACTGTTTTTT. Amino acid sequence: CASSSYFTNEKLFF. Filled out from reference TRBV7-9 and TRBJ1-4, the complete variable domain reads DTGVSQNPRHKITKRGQNVTFRCDPISEHNRLYWYRQTLGQGPEFLTYFQNEAQLEKSRLLSDRFSAERPKGSFSTLEIQRTEQGDSAMYLCASSSYFTNEKLFFGSGTQLSVL.